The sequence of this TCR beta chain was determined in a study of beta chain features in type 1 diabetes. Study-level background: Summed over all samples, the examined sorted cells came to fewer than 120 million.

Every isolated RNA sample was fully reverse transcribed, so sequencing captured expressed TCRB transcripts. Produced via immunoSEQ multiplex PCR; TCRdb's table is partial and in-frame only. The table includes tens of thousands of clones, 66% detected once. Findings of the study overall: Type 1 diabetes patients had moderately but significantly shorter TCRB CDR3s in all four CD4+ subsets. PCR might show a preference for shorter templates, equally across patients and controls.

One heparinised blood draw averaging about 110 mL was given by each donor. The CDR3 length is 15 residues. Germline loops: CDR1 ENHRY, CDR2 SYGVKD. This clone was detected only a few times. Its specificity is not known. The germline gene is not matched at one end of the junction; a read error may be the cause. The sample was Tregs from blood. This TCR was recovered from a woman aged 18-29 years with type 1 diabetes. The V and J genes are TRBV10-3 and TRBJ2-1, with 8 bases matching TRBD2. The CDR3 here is CAISGAPAGAGEQFF. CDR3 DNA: TGTGCCATTAGTGGGGCTCCAGCGGGGGCGGGTGAGCAGTTCTTC.